These T cell receptor beta chains were read from a single sample in a study of blood T cell repertoires in COVID-19. TCRdb's copy holds only in-frame clones and misses some; the assay was immunoSEQ multiplex PCR. The sample yields about 220,000 clones, about nine tenths seen once. Sequenced material: PBMCs or T cells enriched from blood (not recorded which). These receptors all come from a woman in her 40s with acute COVID-19. Each CDR3 is given with its conserved first and last residue. A D gene is named only where the DNA matches it firmly. Some rows have no size entry. The others give once, few or many, or a class for an expanded clone.

v_gene,j_gene,abundance,d_gene,CDR3nt,CDR3aa
TRBV24-1,TRBJ2-1,.,TRBD1,TGTGCCACCAGTGATTTGGGACAGGCCGCTGGTTACAATGAGCAGTTCTTC,CATSDLGQAAGYNEQFF
TRBV30,TRBJ1-5,.,.,TGTGCCTGGAGTGGACAGAGTAATCAGCCCCAGCATTTT,CAWSGQSNQPQHF
TRBV28,TRBJ1-3,.,.,TGTGCCAGCAGCCCGAGTCTCGCCTCTGGAAACACCATATATTTT,CASSPSLASGNTIYF
TRBV27,TRBJ1-2,.,.,TGTGCCAGCAGTATCAACCCGGGACTCCAAGCTGGCTACACCTTC,CASSINPGLQAGYTF
TRBV3-1/TRBV3-2,TRBJ1-2,.,.,TGTGCCAGCAGCCAAAAAAGACTTGGCTACACCTTC,CASSQKRLGYTF
TRBV11-2,TRBJ1-2,.,.,TGTGCCAGCAGCTTAGTTCCGGGAGGAGTTGATGGCTACACCTTC,CASSLVPGGVDGYTF
TRBV19,TRBJ1-6,.,TRBD1,TGTGCCAGTCGAAAAGGACAGGGGTCAGGATCCTATAATTCACCCCTCCACTTT,CASRKGQGSGSYNSPLHF
TRBV6-5,TRBJ1-2,.,.,TGTGCCAGCAGTTTCCCAGGGTCCCACTATGGCTACACCTTC,CASSFPGSHYGYTF
TRBV4-1,TRBJ1-2,few,.,TGCGCCAGCAGCTCGAGCGGGGGAAACTATGGCTACACCTTC,CASSSSGGNYGYTF
TRBV3-1/TRBV3-2,TRBJ1-6,.,TRBD1,TGTGCCAGCAACCGGGGCGGGCAGGGGGGTTCACCCCTCCACTTT,CASNRGGQGGSPLHF
TRBV4-1,TRBJ1-2,.,TRBD1,TGCGCCAGCAGCCAGGACGGACAGGGGGATACCTATGGCTACACCTTC,CASSQDGQGDTYGYTF
TRBV4-3,TRBJ2-7,.,.,TGCGCCAGCAGCCAAGAACGACAGGTGAGCTACGAGCAGTACTTC,CASSQERQVSYEQYF
TRBV27,TRBJ2-1,once,TRBD2,TGTGCCAGCAGTTTATCGTCGGGACTAAACTATAATGAGCAGTTCTTC,CASSLSSGLNYNEQFF
TRBV5-4,TRBJ1-4,.,TRBD1,TGTGCCAGCAGCGTGACAGGGCAAAGTGAAAAACTGTTTTTT,CASSVTGQSEKLFF
TRBV5-1,TRBJ1-1,.,.,TGCGCCAGCAGACGGGAGAACACTGAAGCTTTCTTT,CASRRENTEAFF
TRBV14,TRBJ1-4,.,TRBD1,TGTGCCAGCAGCCGCTTAGGACAGGGAGGTCGAGAAAAACTGTTTTTT,CASSRLGQGGREKLFF
TRBV5-7,TRBJ2-7,few,.,TGTGCCAGCAGCGCCGGGACTGACCCGTCCTACGAGCAGTACTTC,CASSAGTDPSYEQYF
TRBV29-1,TRBJ1-2,.,TRBD1,TGCAGCGTTGGCCCGACAGGGGAGCACTATGGCTACACCTTC,CSVGPTGEHYGYTF
TRBV29-1,TRBJ1-1,.,TRBD1,TGCAGCGTTGGCAACCTCCGGACAGGGCGGGTTGTGACTGAAGCTTTCTTT,CSVGNLRTGRVVTEAFF
TRBV29-1,TRBJ1-1,few,.,TGCAGCGTTACTCAGGGGATCCGGCTTGAAGCTTTCTTT,CSVTQGIRLEAFF
TRBV7-2,TRBJ2-2,few,TRBD1,TGTGCCAGCAGCTTATGGTCTACAGGGGGTGTTCTCAACACCGGGGAGCTGTTTTTT,CASSLWSTGGVLNTGELFF
TRBV27,TRBJ2-6,once,.,TGTGCCAGCATGGGCTGGGGCCCATCAAAATCTGGGGCCAACGTCCTGACTTTC,CASMGWGPSKSGANVLTF
TRBV19,TRBJ2-1,.,TRBD2,TGTGCCAGTAGTCCCCGACTAGCGGGGGACACCTACAATGAGCAGTTCTTC,CASSPRLAGDTYNEQFF
TRBV5-4,TRBJ1-4,.,.,TGTGCCAGCAGCTCCTTCCGGGACTCTAATGAAAAACTGTTTTTT,CASSSFRDSNEKLFF
TRBV6-5,TRBJ2-1,.,TRBD1,TGTGCCAGCAGGCGACTTCAGGGGGATGAGCAGTTCTTC,CASRRLQGDEQFF
TRBV7-2,TRBJ2-3,.,.,TGTGCCAGCAGCGTCAGGGATGGGGCAGATACGCAGTATTTT,CASSVRDGADTQYF
TRBV24-1,TRBJ1-5,.,TRBD1,TGTGCCACCAGTGATTCGGGACAGGGCTCCAATCAGCCCCAGCATTTT,CATSDSGQGSNQPQHF
TRBV4-3,TRBJ1-1,.,.,TGCGCCAGCAGCCAAGAGATACTAGGAGGGAACACTGAAGCTTTCTTT,CASSQEILGGNTEAFF